This TCR beta chain was obtained from a study of graft-versus-host responses after intestinal transplantation. Per germline, CDR1 SGHTA and CDR2 FQGNSA. The CDR3 spans 13 residues. Trimming at V came to 6 bases and at J to 5 bases, leaving 7 bases not matched to a gene. Of note for this clone: The target antigen is unknown.

The protocol was immunoSEQ multiplex PCR, while the TCRdb copy is restricted to in-frame clones and leaves out a portion. Found here are 90,000 to 120,000 clones, roughly 87% of them singletons; the top ten hold 0.6% to 0.8%. Sequenced material: unstimulated CD4+ T cells sorted from spleen or lymph node cells, taken before transplant. The receptor was isolated from a human donor who was the organ donor for an intestinal transplant. This chain joins TRBV7-2 and TRBJ2-7, with 7 bases identical to TRBD1. CDR3 bases: TGTGCCAGCAGATTTACAGGGGCCGACGAGCAGTACTTC. Translating gives CASRFTGADEQYF.